This T cell receptor (beta chain) is from a study of blood T cell repertoires in COVID-19. Study-wide background: PBMCs, B-cell-depleted T cells, or T cells provided the cDNA or gDNA that made up the material.

The CDR3 contains 15 residues. V dropped 4 bases and J dropped 1; count of bases not matched to a gene: 4. The germline gives CDR1 SGHTA, CDR2 FQGNSA. Seattle patients were enrolled during active infection and followed longitudinally. Sequencing used immunoSEQ multiplex PCR; TCRdb keeps in-frame clones, though not all of them. The profile covers just under 350,000 clones, with 88% appearing a single time and 5.5% to 7.5% taken by the ten largest. J is TRBJ1-1 and V is TRBV7-2, with 9 bases matching TRBD1. This clonotype originated in a woman aged 65 to 85 with COVID-19, enrolled during active disease. Sequencing was done on a sample of peripheral blood. The CDR3 nucleotides read TGTGCCAGCAGCTGGGACAGGGAGGGGAACACTGAAGCTTTCTTT. Residues: CASSWDREGNTEAFF.